Below are 27 T cell receptor beta chains sequenced from a single sample in a study of T-cell memory formation after mild COVID-19. TCRdb re-derived calls from the 5' RACE reads in MiXCR, one entry per CDR3 protein. The sample carries about 560,000 distinct CDR3 sequences, 15% to 20% recorded once. Material for sequencing was PBMCs or a T cell subset sorted from them (not recorded which). The source is an adult woman who had mild COVID-19 (a few samples of this study predate the infection). Cell type and time point are not known.

The V gene is TRBV30, the J gene TRBJ2-3, with 9 nucleotides matching TRBD2. This CDR3 contains 15 residues. V gave up 4 bases and J gave up 3 bases; unmatched junction bases: 8. Germline V gives CDR1 GTSNPN, CDR2 SVGIG (reference sequence). The CDR3 DNA follows: TGTGCCTGGACTAGCGGGACCTTCGGAACAGATACGCAGTATTTT. This sequence encodes CAWTSGTFGTDTQYF.

The chain's CDR3 is CASSISRVIQPQHF. DNA for the CDR3: TGTGCCAGTAGTATATCGAGGGTAATTCAGCCCCAGCATTTT. The gene calls are TRBV19 and TRBJ1-5; D gene unclear. From germline, CDR1 is LNHDA and CDR2 SQIVND (reference sequence). This CDR3 is built from 14 residues. Trimming shortened V by 2 bases and J by 6 bases, and 11 bases separated the two germline ends.

CDR3 residues: CASSHPQGTNTEAFF. CDR3 bases: TGCGCCAGCAGCCATCCCCAGGGAACCAACACTGAAGCTTTCTTT. The rearrangement uses TRBV4-1 and TRBJ1-1; a possible D gene is TRBD1 (5 bases). This CDR3 has 15 amino acids. Looked up from germline, CDR1 is MGHRA and CDR2 is YSYEKL. V was shortened by 3 bases and J by 2 bases, with 13 bases between the two germline ends.

The chain joins TRBV29-1 to TRBJ2-1; unclear D gene. Germline assignment: CDR1 SQVTM and CDR2 ANQGSEA. Trimming took off 0 bases at V and 1 base at J, with 7 bases between the two ends. The CDR3 spans 14 residues. CDR3 region: CSVEEGISYNEQFF. The CDR3 bases are TGCAGCGTTGAAGAAGGAATTTCCTACAATGAGCAGTTCTTC.

Only a few counts were recorded for this clonotype. This sequence joins TRBV6-2 or TRBV6-3 and TRBJ1-1; 8 bases line up with TRBD1. This CDR3 region has 15 residues. The germline CDR1 and CDR2 sequences are MNHEY and SVGEGT. V dropped 6 bases and J dropped 5; count of bases not matched to a gene: 11. In DNA form, the CDR3 reads TGTGCCAGCAGCCATCCCAGACAGGGGACGACTGAAGCTTTCTTT. Amino acids: CASSHPRQGTTEAFF.

About this clonotype: A read error is possible here, since a much larger clone lies one base away. This rearrangement joins TRBV9 to TRBJ2-7; 11 bases align to TRBD2. This CDR3 spans 14 amino acids. Germline CDR1 and CDR2: SGDLS and YYNGEE. The trim removed 3 bases at V and 2 bases at J, leaving 1 base unmatched. CDR3 sequence: CASSASGRTYEQYF. CDR3 bases: TGTGCCAGCAGCGCTAGCGGGAGGACCTACGAGCAGTACTTC. The complete variable domain, with remaining parts taken from reference TRBV9 and TRBJ2-7, reads DSGVTQTPKHLITATGQRVTLRCSPRSGDLSVYWYQQSLDQGLQFLIQYYNGEERAKGNILERFSAQQFPDLHSELNLSSLELGDSALYFCASSASGRTYEQYFGPGTRLTVT.

As regards this clonotype: Germline and junction disagree at one end, which may indicate a read error. The V gene is TRBV7-2, the J gene TRBJ1-2; no clear D gene. The CDR3 is made up of 12 amino acids. Germline V gives CDR1 SGHTA, CDR2 FQGNSA. The CDR3 sequence: CASSPEGRAKSF. CDR3 bases: TGTGCCAGCAGCCCTGAGGGCCGGGCCAAATCCTTC.

This clonotype was found a few times. The chain has TRBV2 and TRBJ2-5, with 7 nucleotides matching TRBD1. The CDR3 sequence is 14 residues long. The germline gives CDR1 SNHLY, CDR2 FYNNEI. V lost 3 bases to trimming and J lost 5 bases; unmatched junction nucleotides: 6. CDR3 loop: CASSDKGAIETQYF. The CDR3 DNA reads as TGTGCCAGCAGTGATAAGGGGGCCATCGAGACCCAGTACTTC.

This clonotype turned up a few times. The CDR3 is CASSFPEGVHEQYF. For the CDR3, the DNA is TGTGCCAGCAGTTTCCCGGAAGGAGTCCACGAGCAGTACTTC. V is TRBV12-3 or TRBV12-4 and J is TRBJ2-7; no clear D. This CDR3 is built from 14 residues. The V end was cut by 3 bases, the J end by 5 bases, with 14 bases between.

This clonotype was seen a single time. The CDR3 spells CATGQGVNTEAFF. The CDR3 nucleotides are TGTGCGACCGGACAGGGAGTGAACACTGAAGCTTTCTTT. The chain has TRBV12-3 or TRBV12-4 and TRBJ1-1; 8 nucleotides line up with TRBD1. This CDR3 comprises 13 residues.

The table lists this clonotype with a few counts. V usage is TRBV12-3 or TRBV12-4 and J usage is TRBJ1-2, with TRBD1 matching 9 bases. This CDR3 is built from 16 residues. The V gene end was trimmed by 4 bases and the J gene end by 2 bases; junction bases not matched to a gene: 8. CDR3: CASSSHRGRRNYGYTF. The CDR3 DNA is TGTGCCAGCAGTTCCCACAGGGGGCGACGGAACTATGGCTACACCTTC.

In regard to this clonotype: A junction end diverges from the germline sequence, so it may reflect a read error. This chain connects TRBV2 to TRBJ2-4; D gene uncertain. From germline, CDR1 is SNHLY and CDR2 FYNNEI. The length of the CDR3 is 11 residues. The CDR3, as DNA: TGTGCCAGCAGTGACCCTGGTACCCATAGTTTC. Its translation is CASSDPGTHSF.

The chain combines TRBV27 with TRBJ1-1; the match to TRBD1 covers 9 bases. Trimming cost V 4 bases and J 5 bases; bases outside gene matches: 8. The CDR3 consists of 15 residues. Germline CDR1 and CDR2: MNHEY and SMNVEV (reference sequence). The CDR3 spells CASSWLGQGGTEAFF. Written as DNA, the CDR3 is TGTGCCAGCAGTTGGTTGGGACAGGGTGGGACTGAAGCTTTCTTT.

This clonotype was seen a handful of times. The rearrangement links TRBV7-3 to TRBJ2-7; D may be TRBD2 (6 bases). The CDR3 runs 13 residues. V was shortened by 4 bases and J by 2 bases, with 9 bases between the two germline ends. The V gene's germline CDR1 is SGHTA and CDR2 FQGTGA. The CDR3 sequence is CASSWDSTYEQYF. The CDR3 bases are TGTGCCAGCAGCTGGGACTCAACCTACGAGCAGTACTTC. Complete variable domain (other parts from reference TRBV7-3 and TRBJ2-7): GAGVSQTPSNKVTEKGKYVELRCDPISGHTALYWYRQSLGQGPEFLIYFQGTGAADDSGLPNDRFFAVRPEGSVSTLKIQRTERGDSAVYLCASSWDSTYEQYFGPGTRLTVT.

The J gene is TRBJ1-4, the V gene TRBV6-1; D gene unclear. Germline V gives CDR1 MNHNS, CDR2 SASEGT. With 0 bases removed from V and 1 base from J, the gap between germline ends came to 9 bases. This CDR3 region has 16 residues. The CDR3 coding sequence is TGTGCCAGCAGTGAAGCGCTTCGCGTAACTAATGAAAAACTGTTTTTT. It codes for CASSEALRVTNEKLFF.

The chain combines TRBV4-3 with TRBJ1-2, with D unclear. CDR1 is LGHNA, CDR2 YSLEER, per germline. The CDR3 has 16 amino acids. Trimming shortened V by 4 bases and J by 2 bases, and 17 bases separated the two germline ends. Here the CDR3 DNA reads TGCGCCAGCAGCCCCCGAGAGATGACGAGCAACTATGGCTACACCTTC. This sequence encodes CASSPREMTSNYGYTF.

The chain links TRBV5-1 to TRBJ2-1; TRBD1 is a possible D gene (6 bases). The CDR3 length is 13 residues. Per the germline V gene, CDR1 is SGHRS and CDR2 is YFSETQ. V was trimmed by 1 base and J by 8 bases, leaving 10 bases between them. The CDR3 region is CASSLRQGHEQFF. For the CDR3, the DNA is TGCGCCAGCAGCTTGCGCCAGGGGCATGAGCAGTTCTTC.

The chain combines TRBV3-1 with TRBJ2-7; tentative D call: TRBD2 (6 bases). V was clipped by 2 bases and J by 2 bases, with 10 bases between them. CDR3 length: 14 amino acids. Looked up from germline, CDR1 is LGHDT and CDR2 is YNNKEL (reference sequence). CDR3 sequence reads: CASSQRGWAYEQYF. CDR3 nucleotide sequence: TGTGCCAGCAGCCAACGGGGGTGGGCCTACGAGCAGTACTTC.

This clonotype was detected only a few times. This chain uses TRBV6-1 with TRBJ2-2; no clear D. V shed 3 bases and J shed 3 bases, with 2 bases lying between them. The CDR3 has 12 residues. In germline, CDR1 is MNHNS, CDR2 SASEGT. CDR3 bases: TGTGCCAGCAGTGATTACACCGGGGAGCTGTTTTTT. Translation gives CASSDYTGELFF.

This rearrangement joins TRBV2 to TRBJ2-7; possibly TRBD2 for D (6 bases). The ends were cut back, 6 bases at V and 0 bases at J, with 15 bases in the middle. Germline values: CDR1 SNHLY, CDR2 FYNNEI. The CDR3 has 15 residues. The CDR3 DNA follows: TGTGCCAGCAGGGGAGGTGTGGGATTCTCCTACGAGCAGTACTTC. Its translation is CASRGGVGFSYEQYF.

There are a few counts of this clonotype. V usage is TRBV10-3 and J usage is TRBJ1-1; TRBD1 matches 7 bases. The CDR3 totals 12 residues. Trimming at V came to 6 bases and at J to 4 bases, leaving 2 bases not matched to a gene. Germline V gives CDR1 ENHRY, CDR2 SYGVKD. CDR3 protein: CAISQGGTEAFF. For the CDR3, the DNA is TGTGCCATCAGCCAGGGGGGCACTGAAGCTTTCTTT.

This clonotype was observed a few times. The chain combines TRBV7-9 with TRBJ2-4; 7 nucleotides match TRBD2. The CDR3 consists of 15 residues. Germline CDR1 and CDR2: SEHNR and FQNEAQ (reference sequence). The trim removed 5 bases at V and 6 bases at J, leaving 10 bases unmatched. The DNA of the CDR3 is TGTGCCAGCAGCCAATTCGGGACTACCGGAAACATTCAGTACTTC. Its protein is CASSQFGTTGNIQYF.

In the case of this clonotype: At one end the junction does not follow the germline gene, possibly because of a read error. The rearrangement links TRBV7-2 to TRBJ1-1, with D maybe TRBD1 (5 bases). The CDR3 consists of 12 residues. The germline gives CDR1 SGHTA, CDR2 FQGNSA. The chain's CDR3 is CASSRRDGAPWF. The CDR3 nucleotides are TGTGCCAGCAGCCGACGGGACGGCGCACCCTGGTTT.

This clonotype came up a few times. The DNA of the CDR3 is TGTGCCAGCTCACCCCCTGCAGGGGGGTACGAGCAGTACTTC. This gives the protein CASSPPAGGYEQYF. This rearrangement joins TRBV18 to TRBJ2-7; D is possibly TRBD1 (7 bases). V gave up 3 bases and J gave up 4 bases, with 13 bases separating them. In germline, CDR1 is KGHSH, CDR2 LQKENI. This CDR3 contains 14 residues.

The chain is built from TRBV6-6 and TRBJ1-5; the D is unclear. This CDR3 has 15 amino acids. V was shortened by 7 bases and J by 0 bases, with 13 bases between the two germline ends. In germline, CDR1 is MNHNY, CDR2 SVGAGI (reference sequence). For the CDR3, the DNA is TGTGCCAGCATCCAGACCGAATATAGCAATCAGCCCCAGCATTTT. Translated: CASIQTEYSNQPQHF.

The gene calls are TRBV21-1 and TRBJ2-3; the D segment call TRBD1 is taken from the table without a DNA check. TRBV21-1 is annotated as a pseudogene. The CDR3 is 16 amino acids. The CDR3: CASRVPYRDLTDTQYF. The CDR3 DNA follows: TGTGCCAGCAGGGTCCCCTACAGGGACCTCACAGATACGCAGTATTTT.

This clonotype occurred a few times. The chain is built from TRBV5-6 and TRBJ2-1, with D tentatively TRBD2 (6 bases). Germline values: CDR1 SGHDT, CDR2 YYEEEE. The CDR3 contains 14 residues. Trimming pared 4 bases from V and 10 bases from J, leaving 18 bases between. CDR3 in DNA: TGTGCCAGCAGCGCGACCGGGAGTCAGCGGGAGCAGTTCTTC. Protein: CASSATGSQREQFF.